This TCR beta chain was recovered during a study of a mutant IDH1 vaccine in newly diagnosed glioma. Study as a whole: Treated individuals were around 60% male and roughly 40% female, averaging about 41 years of age. Patients' prior therapy spanned radiotherapy, temozolomide, or both; most underwent both.

The CDR3 contains 15 residues. Trimming cost V 2 bases and J 7 bases; bases outside gene matches: 9. Per germline, CDR1 MGHRA and CDR2 YSYEKL. Sample time point: baseline, week 1 (first vaccination visit). This sample's treatment: pre-vaccination baseline after standard-of-care therapy. Profiling relied on immunoSEQ multiplex PCR, and the TCRdb table lists in-frame clones only, not all of them. This repertoire shows around 56,000 clones, more than 90% found once; its top ten account for roughly 2.7%. V usage is TRBV4-1 and J usage is TRBJ1-1; 8 nucleotides align to TRBD1. This material consisted of PBMCs, taken from a glioma patient treated with radiotherapy, temozolomide or both. The clonotype originates from a man aged 45-60 years with glioma. The CDR3 reads CASSQQTGAVIEAFF. The CDR3 nucleotides read TGCGCCAGCAGCCAACAGACAGGGGCGGTTATTGAAGCTTTCTTT.